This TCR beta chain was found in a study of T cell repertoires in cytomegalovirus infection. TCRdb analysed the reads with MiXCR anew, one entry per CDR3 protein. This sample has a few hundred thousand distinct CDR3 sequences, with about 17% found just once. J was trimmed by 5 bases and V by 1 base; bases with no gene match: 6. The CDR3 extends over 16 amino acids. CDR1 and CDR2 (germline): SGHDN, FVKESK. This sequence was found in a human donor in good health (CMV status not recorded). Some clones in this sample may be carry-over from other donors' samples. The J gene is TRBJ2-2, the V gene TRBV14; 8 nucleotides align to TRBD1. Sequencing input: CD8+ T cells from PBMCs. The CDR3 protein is CASSQVGTGGTGELFF. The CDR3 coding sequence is TGTGCCAGCAGCCAAGTGGGGACAGGCGGTACCGGGGAGCTGTTTTTT.